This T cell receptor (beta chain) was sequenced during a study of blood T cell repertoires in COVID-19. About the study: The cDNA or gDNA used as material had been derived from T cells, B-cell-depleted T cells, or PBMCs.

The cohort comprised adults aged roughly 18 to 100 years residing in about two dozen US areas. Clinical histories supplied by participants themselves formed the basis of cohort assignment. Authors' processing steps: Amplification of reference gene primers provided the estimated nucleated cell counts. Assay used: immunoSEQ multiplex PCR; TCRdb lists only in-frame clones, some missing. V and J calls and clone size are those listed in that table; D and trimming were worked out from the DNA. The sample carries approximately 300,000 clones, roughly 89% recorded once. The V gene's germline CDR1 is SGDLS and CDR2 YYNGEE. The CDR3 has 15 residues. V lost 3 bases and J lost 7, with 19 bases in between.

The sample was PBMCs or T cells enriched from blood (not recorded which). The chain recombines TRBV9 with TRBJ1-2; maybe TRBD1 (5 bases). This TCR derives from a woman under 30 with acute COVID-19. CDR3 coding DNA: TGTGCCAGCAGCGATCCAGGGAATGTAGGGCGTGGCTACACCTTC. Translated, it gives CASSDPGNVGRGYTF.